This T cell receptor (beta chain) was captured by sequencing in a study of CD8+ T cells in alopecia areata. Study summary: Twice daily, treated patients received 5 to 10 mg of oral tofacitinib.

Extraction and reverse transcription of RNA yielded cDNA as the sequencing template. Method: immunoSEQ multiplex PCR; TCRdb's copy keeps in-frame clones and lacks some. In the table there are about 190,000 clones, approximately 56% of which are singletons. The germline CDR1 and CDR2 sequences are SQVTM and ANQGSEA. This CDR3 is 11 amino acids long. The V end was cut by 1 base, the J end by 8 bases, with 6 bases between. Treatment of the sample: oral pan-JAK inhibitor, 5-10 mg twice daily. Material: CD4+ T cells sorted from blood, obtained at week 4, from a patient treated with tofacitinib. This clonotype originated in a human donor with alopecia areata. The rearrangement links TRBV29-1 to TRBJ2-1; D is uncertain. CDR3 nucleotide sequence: TGCAGCGTTGAAGTGGCTGATGAGCAGTTCTTC. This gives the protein CSVEVADEQFF.